One sample yielded the 22 T cell receptor beta chains listed below, sequenced in a study of OX40 agonist ivuxolimab in advanced cancers. Profiled with immunoSEQ multiplex PCR; TCRdb holds only in-frame clones, not every one. The sample consists of 74,000 or so clones, about 89% of them appearing once. The input for sequencing was CD4+ or CD8+ T cells sorted from blood, taken in a trial of the OX40 agonist ivuxolimab. These receptors were taken from an adult with an advanced solid tumor such as melanoma, head and neck, liver or kidney cancer.

This chain uses TRBV5-1 with TRBJ2-5; D is perhaps TRBD2 (6 bases). V was shortened by 3 bases and J by 1 base, with 13 bases between the two germline ends. The CDR3 has 15 residues. CDR1 SGHRS and CDR2 YFSETQ come from the germline V gene. The CDR3 nucleotides read TGCGCCAGCAGCTCGGAGGGGCAGCCCCAAGAGACCCAGTACTTC. This encodes CASSSEGQPQETQYF.

This chain uses TRBV4-2 with TRBJ1-2, with 10 nucleotides matching TRBD1. This CDR3 contains 16 residues. CDR1 and CDR2 from the germline V gene are LGHNA and YNFKEQ. V lost 1 base to trimming and J lost 4 bases; unmatched junction nucleotides: 6. The CDR3 reads CASSQVTGGAGYGYTF. The CDR3 nucleotides are TGTGCCAGCAGCCAAGTGACAGGGGGCGCGGGCTATGGCTACACCTTC.

V gene TRBV4-2 combines with J gene TRBJ1-2; D is uncertain. CDR1 and CDR2 from the germline V gene are LGHNA and YNFKEQ. This CDR3 comprises 14 residues. V lost 2 bases, J lost 3 bases, and 10 bases lay in between. Here the CDR3 reads CASSQHRTDYGYTF. The DNA of the CDR3 is TGTGCCAGCAGCCAACACAGAACTGACTATGGCTACACCTTC.

The count of this clone is one. The genes are TRBV5-4 and TRBJ2-1, with D hard to call. V lost 0 bases and J lost 6, with 10 bases in between. The CDR3 runs 14 residues. Germline assignment: CDR1 SGHNT and CDR2 YYREEE (reference sequence). CDR3 bases: TGTGCCAGCAGCTTGGAGACGGCTTCCAATGAGCAGTTCTTC. Translation: CASSLETASNEQFF.

The rearrangement joins TRBV9 to TRBJ1-4, with TRBD1 matching over 7 bases. CDR1 and CDR2 from the germline V gene are SGDLS and YYNGEE. After removal of 0 bases from V and 7 bases from J, the junction contained 6 bases not matched to a gene. The CDR3 consists of 15 residues. CDR3 coding DNA: TGTGCCAGCAGCGTAGGGCCCAGGGGGGGTGAAAAACTGTTTTTT. Protein: CASSVGPRGGEKLFF.

The chain combines TRBV6-5 with TRBJ2-1, with D tentatively TRBD1 or TRBD2 (5 bases each). Germline CDR1 is MNHEY and CDR2 is SVGAGI. Between the trimmed V and J ends, which lost 0 bases and 6 bases, there was a span of 9 bases. CDR3 length: 14 residues. The CDR3 bases are TGTGCCAGCAGTTACTCGTTGAGGGGCAATGAGCAGTTCTTC. Encoded protein: CASSYSLRGNEQFF.

The chain recombines TRBV4-1 with TRBJ2-7, with TRBD1 matching over 10 bases. Germline V CDR1 and CDR2: MGHRA, YSYEKL. J lost 5 bases, V lost 0 bases, and 10 bases had no gene match. The CDR3 contains 17 residues. CDR3 in DNA: TGCGCCAGCAGCCAAGAACCCCCGGGACAGGGGAACAACGAGCAGTACTTC. Residues: CASSQEPPGQGNNEQYF.

The chain joins TRBV28 to TRBJ2-3; 9 positions match TRBD2. This CDR3 has 15 residues. The V gene's germline CDR1 is MDHEN and CDR2 SYDVKM. The trim removed 2 bases at V and 5 bases at J, leaving 5 bases unmatched. The CDR3 loop is CASSLIAGEGDTQYF. In nucleotides, the CDR3 is TGTGCCAGCAGTTTAATAGCGGGAGAAGGAGATACGCAGTATTTT.

This chain connects TRBV28 to TRBJ2-1, with 8 bases fitting TRBD2. Germline CDR1 is MDHEN and CDR2 is SYDVKM. There are 17 residues in the CDR3. With 3 bases clipped from V and 5 bases from J, the junction kept 12 bases outside the gene matches. The CDR3 region has the DNA TGTGCCAGCAGTTTGCACCGGGACCCGGGGGGGGACAATGAGCAGTTCTTC. Its translation: CASSLHRDPGGDNEQFF.

This clone has a handful of counts. V gene TRBV4-2 combines with J gene TRBJ2-1, with D perhaps TRBD1 or TRBD2 (5 bases each). Germline CDR1 reads LGHNA; CDR2 reads YNFKEQ. Trimming pared 5 bases from V and 3 bases from J, leaving 17 bases between. This CDR3 is 16 amino acids long. The CDR3 sequence: CASSASRTQGYNEQFF. The CDR3 bases are TGTGCCAGCAGCGCCAGCCGGACTCAGGGCTACAATGAGCAGTTCTTC.

In the case of this clone: Other DNA sequences in this sample translate to the same CDR3. In DNA, the CDR3 is TGCGCCAGCAGCTTTATCGGGGGAGAGACCCAGTACTTC. Translation gives CASSFIGGETQYF. V is TRBV5-1 and J is TRBJ2-5, with D tentatively TRBD2 (6 bases). The V gene's germline CDR1 is SGHRS and CDR2 YFSETQ. V shed 2 bases and J shed 4 bases, with 9 bases lying between them. CDR3 length: 13 amino acids.

This chain connects TRBV28 to TRBJ1-6; D gene ambiguous. CDR1 is MDHEN, CDR2 SYDVKM, per germline. Trimming stripped 6 bases from V and 5 bases from J, with 14 bases between. The CDR3 length is 15 residues. This CDR3 is CASSPPETNNSPLHF. CDR3 DNA sequence: TGTGCCAGCAGCCCCCCGGAAACCAATAATTCACCCCTCCACTTT.

The V and J genes are TRBV6-1 and TRBJ1-5; the D is unclear. Germline V lookup: CDR1 MNHNS, CDR2 SASEGT. The CDR3 is 13 residues long. Trimming shortened V by 4 bases and J by 9 bases, and 13 bases separated the two germline ends. The CDR3 spells CASSVDPRGPQHF. In DNA, the CDR3 is TGTGCCAGCAGTGTGGACCCGAGAGGGCCCCAGCATTTT.

V is TRBV28 and J is TRBJ1-1; TRBD1 might be the D (6 bases). The V and J ends lost 1 base and 10 bases respectively, with 16 bases between them. The CDR3 contains 14 residues. Germline loops: CDR1 MDHEN, CDR2 SYDVKM. In DNA, the CDR3 is TGTGCCAGCAGTTTATCCCCGAGGGGGGAAGGAGCTTTCTTT. Protein: CASSLSPRGEGAFF.

In its sample, this clone was seen once. The genes are TRBV6-6 and TRBJ2-5; 11 bases map to TRBD2. Looked up from germline, CDR1 is MNHNY and CDR2 is SVGAGI (reference sequence). Trimming at V came to 6 bases and at J to 5 bases, leaving 5 bases not matched to a gene. The CDR3 extends over 14 amino acids. CDR3 coding DNA: TGTGCCAGCAGACGGACTAGCGGGTGGGAGACCCAGTACTTC. Its protein product is CASRRTSGWETQYF.

This rearrangement joins TRBV5-4 to TRBJ2-7; TRBD1 matches 9 bases. This CDR3 spans 17 amino acids. From germline, CDR1 is SGHNT and CDR2 YYREEE (reference sequence). V shed 2 bases and J 5 bases; nucleotides not matched to a gene: 14. CDR3 sequence: CASSFPGQGNFRDEQYF. Here the CDR3 DNA reads TGTGCCAGCAGCTTCCCGGGACAGGGCAACTTCCGGGACGAGCAGTACTTC.

This clone was recorded only once. The rearrangement uses TRBV5-1 and TRBJ2-1, with TRBD2 identical over 12 bases. The CDR3 is made up of 15 amino acids. The junction had 6 bases not matched to a gene; V was cut back by 3 bases and J by 8 bases. The germline CDR1 and CDR2 sequences are SGHRS and YFSETQ. The DNA of the CDR3 is TGCGCCAGCAGCTCCCGACTAGCGGGAGCGGATGAGCAGTTCTTC. This codes for CASSSRLAGADEQFF.

The chain uses TRBV6-1 and TRBJ2-7, with D tentatively TRBD2 (5 bases). CDR3 length: 14 residues. Germline V gene data show CDR1 as MNHNS and CDR2 as SASEGT. V was pared by 2 bases and J by 1 base, with 9 bases between. CDR3 residues: CASSEMRVSYEQYF. CDR3 DNA: TGTGCCAGCAGTGAAATGAGGGTATCCTACGAGCAGTACTTC.

This clone occurred once. The chain uses TRBV7-6 and TRBJ2-3; no reliable D call. Germline V gene sequence: CDR1 SGHVS, CDR2 FNYEAQ. Trimming pared 5 bases from V and 0 bases from J, leaving 9 bases between. The CDR3 extends over 14 amino acids. The CDR3 sequence is CASSPRASTDTQYF. The CDR3 DNA reads TGTGCCAGCAGCCCCCGGGCCAGCACAGATACGCAGTATTTT.

CDR3 in DNA: TGTGCCACCAGCAGAGCAGGAGCCATTCAGTACTTC. It yields the protein CATSRAGAIQYF. The rearrangement uses TRBV15 and TRBJ2-4, with D unclear. The CDR3 loop spans 12 amino acids. V was cut by 1 base and J by 9 bases, with 7 bases left in between. From germline, CDR1 is LNHNV and CDR2 YYDKDF (reference sequence). Full variable domain (missing parts from reference TRBV15 and TRBJ2-4): DAMVIQNPRYQVTQFGKPVTLSCSQTLNHNVMYWYQQKSSQAPKLLFHYYDKDFNNEADTPDNFQSRRPNTSFCFLDIRSPGLGDTAMYLCATSRAGAIQYFGAGTRLSVL.

This chain joins TRBV7-8 and TRBJ2-7; D is possibly TRBD1 (5 bases). The CDR3 totals 11 residues. Germline V gives CDR1 SGHVS, CDR2 FQNEAQ. V was pared by 8 bases and J by 2 bases, with 7 bases between. The CDR3 spells CASGRAYEQYF. The CDR3 nucleotides read TGTGCCAGCGGCAGGGCCTACGAGCAGTACTTC.

The chain employs TRBV7-9 and TRBJ2-3; D is tentatively TRBD1 or TRBD2 (5 bases each). CDR1 and CDR2 from the germline V gene are SEHNR and FQNEAQ (reference sequence). The V and J ends lost 5 bases and 1 base respectively, with 19 bases between them. The CDR3 extends over 17 amino acids. CDR3 loop: CASSPGAWSGGTDTQYF. The CDR3 DNA reads TGTGCCAGCAGCCCCGGGGCTTGGAGTGGGGGCACAGATACGCAGTATTTT.